Listed below are T cell receptor beta chains from one sample, sequenced in a study of post-analysis software for immune sequencing data. TCRdb processed the PCR reads anew with MiXCR; each CDR3 protein has one entry. The sample yields approximately 250,000 distinct CDR3 sequences, roughly a third seen once. The specimen sequenced was blood. Every receptor here comes from a girl between 5 and 17 years old with multiple sclerosis. CDR3s include the opening cysteine and the closing phenylalanine or tryptophan. The order of the fields is D gene, V gene, J gene, clone size, CDR3 protein, CDR3 DNA. A D gene is named only where the DNA matches it firmly. Clone size is given for some rows only: seen once, a few or many times, or a class if the clone is expanded.

d_call: TRBD2
v_call: TRBV5-1
j_call: TRBJ2-1
clone_size: NA
cdr3_aa: CASSLGLAGTEQFF
cdr3_nt: TGCGCCAGCAGCTTGGGACTAGCGGGAACTGAGCAGTTCTTC

d_call: NA
v_call: TRBV9
j_call: TRBJ1-4
clone_size: NA
cdr3_aa: CASSVTRNNEKLFF
cdr3_nt: TGTGCCAGCAGCGTCACTAGAAATAATGAAAAACTGTTTTTT

d_call: TRBD1
v_call: TRBV10-3
j_call: TRBJ2-3
clone_size: few
cdr3_aa: CAIRGQDGTDTQYF
cdr3_nt: TGTGCCATCAGAGGACAGGACGGCACAGATACGCAGTATTTT

d_call: NA
v_call: TRBV27
j_call: TRBJ2-1
clone_size: few
cdr3_aa: CASSSSPGNFYNEQFF
cdr3_nt: TGTGCCAGCAGTTCAAGTCCGGGTAATTTCTACAATGAGCAGTTCTTC

d_call: NA
v_call: TRBV7-2
j_call: TRBJ1-1
clone_size: NA
cdr3_aa: CASMRTGNTEAFF
cdr3_nt: TGTGCCAGCATGCGAACCGGGAACACTGAAGCTTTCTTT

d_call: NA
v_call: TRBV29-1
j_call: TRBJ2-5
clone_size: NA
cdr3_aa: CSVDSDGRETQYF
cdr3_nt: TGCAGCGTTGATAGTGATGGCAGAGAGACCCAGTACTTC

d_call: NA
v_call: TRBV20-1
j_call: TRBJ2-1
clone_size: NA
cdr3_aa: CSARGSGAFHQSSPSYNEQFF
cdr3_nt: TGCAGTGCTAGAGGGTCCGGAGCCTTCCACCAGTCGTCCCCGAGCTACAATGAGCAGTTCTTC

d_call: NA
v_call: TRBV12-3/TRBV12-4
j_call: TRBJ2-1
clone_size: once
cdr3_aa: CASSELSVGSYNEQFF
cdr3_nt: TGTGCCAGCAGTGAATTGTCGGTAGGCTCCTACAATGAGCAGTTCTTC

d_call: TRBD2
v_call: TRBV5-1
j_call: TRBJ2-7
clone_size: NA
cdr3_aa: CASSSGLAGANEQYF
cdr3_nt: TGCGCCAGCAGCTCGGGACTCGCGGGAGCGAATGAGCAGTACTTC

d_call: TRBD2
v_call: TRBV10-3
j_call: TRBJ2-1
clone_size: many
cdr3_aa: CAISVSAGGTLSNEQFF
cdr3_nt: TGTGCCATCAGTGTTTCCGCGGGGGGCACTCTCTCCAATGAGCAGTTCTTC

d_call: TRBD1
v_call: TRBV2
j_call: TRBJ1-3
clone_size: NA
cdr3_aa: CASSAGQAGSGNTIYF
cdr3_nt: TGTGCCAGCAGTGCGGGACAGGCGGGCTCTGGAAACACCATATATTTT

d_call: NA
v_call: TRBV10-3
j_call: TRBJ2-2
clone_size: few
cdr3_aa: CASINPGKTDMGELFF
cdr3_nt: TGTGCCTCAATAAACCCCGGGAAGACTGATATGGGGGAGCTGTTTTTT

d_call: TRBD1
v_call: TRBV7-2
j_call: TRBJ1-2
clone_size: NA
cdr3_aa: CASSFLGDSSLSYGYTF
cdr3_nt: TGTGCCAGCAGCTTCCTTGGGGACAGCTCTCTGTCCTATGGCTACACCTTC

d_call: NA
v_call: TRBV29-1
j_call: TRBJ2-1
clone_size: many
cdr3_aa: CSVAVGGLDLSYNEQFF
cdr3_nt: TGCAGCGTTGCAGTCGGGGGGCTCGACCTCTCCTACAATGAGCAGTTCTTC

d_call: NA
v_call: TRBV10-3
j_call: TRBJ2-3
clone_size: NA
cdr3_aa: CAISPGGATDTQYF
cdr3_nt: TGTGCCATCAGCCCAGGGGGGGCAACAGATACGCAGTATTTT

d_call: NA
v_call: TRBV6-6
j_call: TRBJ2-7
clone_size: once
cdr3_aa: CASSSPRDSYEQYF
cdr3_nt: TGTGCCAGCAGTTCCCCCCGGGACTCCTACGAGCAGTACTTC

d_call: TRBD2
v_call: TRBV14
j_call: TRBJ2-1
clone_size: many
cdr3_aa: CASSPGTSGGWHTPGWVVNEQFF
cdr3_nt: TGTGCCAGCAGCCCCGGGACTAGCGGGGGCTGGCACACTCCGGGTTGGGTCGTGAATGAGCAGTTCTTC

d_call: NA
v_call: TRBV15
j_call: TRBJ2-5
clone_size: NA
cdr3_aa: CASSRDPHREWNEQYF
cdr3_nt: TGTGCCTCCAGCAGAGATCCCCACCGGGAGTGGAATGAGCAGTACTTC

d_call: NA
v_call: TRBV20-1
j_call: TRBJ2-1
clone_size: many
cdr3_aa: CSARDLGGGSSYNEQFF
cdr3_nt: TGCAGTGCTAGGGATCTGGGGGGAGGAAGCTCCTACAATGAGCAGTTCTTC

d_call: TRBD2
v_call: TRBV7-9
j_call: TRBJ2-1
clone_size: once
cdr3_aa: CANSSVGAGETEQFF
cdr3_nt: TGTGCCAACAGCTCGGTAGGCGCGGGAGAAACTGAGCAGTTCTTC

d_call: NA
v_call: TRBV10-1
j_call: TRBJ2-3
clone_size: many
cdr3_aa: CASNPGLGTDTQYF
cdr3_nt: TGCGCCAGCAACCCGGGTTTGGGCACAGATACGCAGTATTTT

d_call: NA
v_call: TRBV4-2
j_call: TRBJ1-6
clone_size: NA
cdr3_aa: CASSQGRDYNSPLHF
cdr3_nt: TGTGCCAGCAGCCAAGGGAGGGACTATAATTCACCCCTCCACTTT

d_call: NA
v_call: TRBV7-9
j_call: TRBJ2-1
clone_size: many
cdr3_aa: CASSLGENEQFF
cdr3_nt: TGTGCCAGCAGCTTAGGGGAAAATGAGCAGTTCTTC

d_call: NA
v_call: TRBV7-2
j_call: TRBJ1-3
clone_size: few
cdr3_aa: CASSWVPAGAGNTIYF
cdr3_nt: TGTGCCAGCAGCTGGGTCCCAGCGGGAGCTGGAAACACCATATATTTT

d_call: NA
v_call: TRBV4-2
j_call: TRBJ2-2
clone_size: NA
cdr3_aa: CASSSRAGKANTGELFF
cdr3_nt: TGTGCCAGCAGCTCCCGGGCAGGGAAAGCGAACACCGGGGAGCTGTTTTTT

d_call: NA
v_call: TRBV20-1
j_call: TRBJ1-2
clone_size: many
cdr3_aa: CSASVSSDGYTF
cdr3_nt: TGCAGTGCTAGCGTATCCTCCGATGGCTACACCTTC

d_call: NA
v_call: TRBV10-3
j_call: TRBJ2-7
clone_size: NA
cdr3_aa: CAISEDRRGLYEQYF
cdr3_nt: TGTGCCATCAGTGAAGACCGGCGGGGACTCTACGAGCAGTACTTC